Presented here are 20 T cell receptor beta chains from one specimen sequenced in a study of beta chain features in type 1 diabetes. What was sequenced were expressed TCRB transcripts, since all of the isolated RNA had been reverse transcribed. The data were produced by immunoSEQ multiplex PCR, yet TCRdb's version contains in-frame clones alone and is incomplete. Of 400,000 or so clones listed, around 10% are singletons. Their cognate antigens are unknown. Study outcomes and limitations: When Type 1 diabetes patients were examined, their TCRB CDR3s proved moderately but significantly shorter in all four CD4+ subsets.

Sequences were obtained from central memory CD4+ T cells from blood. Receptor source: a man younger than 40 with type 1 diabetes.

The chain combines TRBV28 with TRBJ1-2, with D uncertain. The V gene's germline CDR1 is MDHEN and CDR2 SYDVKM. The CDR3 totals 13 residues. V was shortened by 8 bases and J by 2 bases, with 12 bases between the two germline ends. The chain's CDR3 is CASGDTSNYGYTF. The CDR3 region has the DNA TGTGCCAGCGGCGACACCTCGAACTATGGCTACACCTTC.

V and J are TRBV28 and TRBJ1-2, with 10 bases aligning to TRBD1. The CDR3 runs to 14 residues. The V and J ends lost 3 bases and 8 bases, in that order; junction bases with no gene match: 6. In germline, CDR1 is MDHEN, CDR2 SYDVKM. DNA for the CDR3: TGTGCCAGCAGTTTTGGGACAGGGGCGCTCGGCTACACCTTC. It translates to CASSFGTGALGYTF.

This clone has a handful of counts. J is TRBJ2-3 and V is TRBV11-3, with D tentatively TRBD1 (6 bases). Germline assignment: CDR1 SGHNT and CDR2 YENEEA. The CDR3 is 16 amino acids. The V end lost 4 bases, the J end lost 0 bases, and 14 bases lay between the germline ends. CDR3 bases: TGTGCCAGCAGCTCCCACAGGGAAAGTAGCACAGATACGCAGTATTTT. Translating gives CASSSHRESSTDTQYF.

This clone showed up just a few times. The chain recombines TRBV5-4 with TRBJ1-5; TRBD1 aligns across 8 bases. The V segment lost 4 bases and the J segment 3 bases; nucleotides outside the gene matches: 9. The CDR3 length is 16 residues. Germline V CDR1 and CDR2: SGHNT, YYREEE (reference sequence). CDR3 sequence: CASSHGQGGPNQPQHF. For the CDR3, the DNA is TGTGCCAGCAGCCATGGACAGGGTGGTCCCAATCAGCCCCAGCATTTT.

This clone has at least ten counts. V and J are TRBV28 and TRBJ2-5; D uncertain. Trimming left V 7 bases short and J 2 bases short, with 8 bases between. This CDR3 is 12 amino acids long. Looked up from germline, CDR1 is MDHEN and CDR2 is SYDVKM. The CDR3 spells CASIIYQETQYF. The CDR3 bases are TGTGCCAGCATAATTTATCAAGAGACCCAGTACTTC.

This chain links TRBV5-4 with TRBJ2-1; D possibly corresponds to TRBD1 (5 bases). The ends were cut back, 3 bases at V and 8 bases at J, with 21 bases in the middle. Germline values: CDR1 SGHNT, CDR2 YYREEE (reference sequence). The CDR3 totals 16 residues. CDR3: CASSSIIGVSADEQFF. The CDR3 nucleotides are TGTGCCAGCAGCTCGATAATAGGGGTGTCGGCCGATGAGCAGTTCTTC.

This clone was seen repeatedly, ten times or more. This sequence joins TRBV5-1 and TRBJ2-1, with 8 nucleotides matching TRBD1. The CDR3 covers 15 residues. V lost 2 bases, J lost 8 bases, and 9 bases stayed unmatched. Germline V CDR1 and CDR2: SGHRS, YFSETQ. The CDR3 sequence: CASSLGQGRGDEQFF. CDR3 coding DNA: TGCGCCAGCAGCTTAGGACAGGGTCGGGGCGATGAGCAGTTCTTC.

The chain links TRBV2 to TRBJ2-4; unclear D gene. The germline V and J ends were trimmed by 3 bases and 5 bases, with 8 bases remaining between them. Germline V gene data show CDR1 as SNHLY and CDR2 as FYNNEI. This CDR3 comprises 13 residues. The CDR3 protein is CASSDWVENIQYF. CDR3 DNA: TGTGCCAGCAGTGATTGGGTAGAAAACATTCAGTACTTC.

The J gene is TRBJ1-2, the V gene TRBV5-4, with 8 positions matching TRBD1. In germline, CDR1 is SGHNT, CDR2 YYREEE (reference sequence). This CDR3 is built from 14 residues. Trimming at V came to 4 bases and at J to 6 bases, leaving 8 bases not matched to a gene. CDR3 sequence: CASSQGQGRDGYTF. The CDR3, as DNA: TGTGCCAGCAGCCAAGGACAGGGAAGAGATGGCTACACCTTC. The whole variable domain, remainder taken from reference TRBV5-4 and TRBJ1-2, is ETGVTQSPTHLIKTRGQQVTLRCSSQSGHNTVSWYQQALGQGPQFIFQYYREEENGRGNFPPRFSGLQFPNYSSELNVNALELDDSALYLCASSQGQGRDGYTFGSGTRLTVV.

This clone was counted only a few times. This chain links TRBV9 with TRBJ1-2, with 7 positions matching TRBD1. This CDR3 has 12 amino acids. Germline trimming cut 7 bases from V and 2 bases from J; bases unmatched to any gene: 2. Germline V gives CDR1 SGDLS, CDR2 YYNGEE. The CDR3 region is CASQTGNYGYTF. CDR3 sequence (DNA): TGTGCCAGCCAGACAGGGAACTATGGCTACACCTTC.

The V call is TRBV9, the J call TRBJ1-1, with D tentatively TRBD1 (5 bases). Germline lookup yields CDR1 SGDLS and CDR2 YYNGEE. The V end lost 0 bases, the J end lost 5 bases, and 11 bases lay between the germline ends. The CDR3 spans 14 residues. This CDR3 reads CASSVAPQGTEAFF. The DNA of the CDR3 is TGTGCCAGCAGCGTAGCCCCCCAGGGAACTGAAGCTTTCTTT.

V usage is TRBV11-2 and J usage is TRBJ2-7; D gene ambiguous. The V end lost 4 bases, the J end lost 3 bases, and 7 bases lay between the germline ends. CDR1 is SGHAT and CDR2 is FQNNGV in the germline V gene. The CDR3 loop spans 12 amino acids. In DNA form, the CDR3 reads TGTGCCAGCAGCTCACAAGGCTACGAGCAGTACTTC. As protein: CASSSQGYEQYF.

This clone was recorded at least ten times. V gene TRBV18 combines with J gene TRBJ2-1; D call uncertain. The CDR3 is 12 residues long. Trimming stripped 4 bases from V and 3 bases from J, with 4 bases between. Germline V gene data show CDR1 as KGHSH and CDR2 as LQKENI. The CDR3 protein is CASSRDYNEQFF. DNA of the CDR3: TGTGCCAGCTCACGGGACTACAATGAGCAGTTCTTC.

V usage is TRBV5-1 and J usage is TRBJ1-5, with D uncertain. Germline V lookup: CDR1 SGHRS, CDR2 YFSETQ. With 1 base removed from V and 2 bases from J, the gap between germline ends came to 10 bases. The CDR3 covers 15 residues. This CDR3 is CASSLLGMGNQPQHF. The CDR3 coding sequence is TGCGCCAGCAGCTTGTTAGGGATGGGCAATCAGCCCCAGCATTTT. Variable domain in full (rest from reference TRBV5-1 and TRBJ1-5): KAGVTQTPRYLIKTRGQQVTLSCSPISGHRSVSWYQQTPGQGLQFLFEYFSETQRNKGNFPGRFSGRQFSNSRSEMNVSTLELGDSALYLCASSLLGMGNQPQHFGDGTRLSIL.

This clone was counted only a few times. The chain recombines TRBV30 with TRBJ2-1; TRBD1 agrees at 10 bases. The germline gives CDR1 GTSNPN, CDR2 SVGIG (reference sequence). The CDR3 is 14 residues long. With 5 bases clipped from V and 4 bases from J, the junction kept 5 bases outside the gene matches. The CDR3 DNA is TGTGCCTGGGGGACAGGGGCCACGTACAATGAGCAGTTCTTC. This gives the protein CAWGTGATYNEQFF.

This clone has a handful of counts. The chain is built from TRBV6-6 and TRBJ2-1; TRBD2 matches 9 bases. Germline values: CDR1 MNHNY, CDR2 SVGAGI (reference sequence). There are 15 residues in the CDR3. Trimming at V came to 10 bases and at J to 6 bases, leaving 13 bases not matched to a gene. CDR3 coding DNA: TGTGCCACCAGCGGGGGGTGGAAGTTAGGCAATGAGCAGTTCTTC. This codes for CATSGGWKLGNEQFF.

This clone has just a few counts. V and J are TRBV11-2 and TRBJ2-5, with D maybe TRBD2 (5 bases). The V gene lost 2 bases and the J gene lost 2 bases, with 15 bases spanning the gap. From germline, CDR1 is SGHAT and CDR2 FQNNGV. The CDR3 runs 16 residues. The CDR3, as DNA: TGTGCCAGCAGCTTAATGGGCGGGTTAATACAAGAGACCCAGTACTTC. Translated, it gives CASSLMGGLIQETQYF.

In this sample, this clone turned up a few times. The chain has TRBV18 and TRBJ1-4, with D unresolved. Per the germline V gene, CDR1 is KGHSH and CDR2 is LQKENI. The CDR3 runs 14 residues. V was shortened by 6 bases and J by 7 bases, with 15 bases between the two germline ends. CDR3 region: CASSRAVKSEKLFF. In DNA form, the CDR3 reads TGTGCCAGCTCTCGTGCTGTGAAGAGTGAAAAACTGTTTTTT.

This clone appeared a few times. The J gene is TRBJ2-6, the V gene TRBV7-3, with D unclear. The CDR3 length is 17 residues. Trimming pared 5 bases from V and 4 bases from J, leaving 18 bases between. Germline values: CDR1 SGHTA, CDR2 FQGTGA. This CDR3 is CASSRNGGVSGANVLTF. The CDR3 DNA reads as TGTGCCAGCAGCCGCAATGGTGGGGTCTCCGGGGCCAACGTCCTGACTTTC.

This clone was counted only a few times. V and J are TRBV18 and TRBJ2-7; D is unresolved. This CDR3 comprises 14 residues. CDR1 KGHSH and CDR2 LQKENI come from the germline V gene. Between the trimmed V and J ends, which lost 3 bases and 3 bases, there was a span of 12 bases. For the CDR3, the DNA is TGTGCCAGCTCACCCCAGGACGGAGTCTACGAGCAGTACTTC. Protein sequence: CASSPQDGVYEQYF. Looking up the rest from reference TRBV18 and TRBJ2-7 gives the full variable domain: NAGVMQNPRHLVRRRGQEARLRCSPMKGHSHVYWYRQLPEEGLKFMVYLQKENIIDESGMPKERFSAEFPKEGPSILRIQQVVRGDSAAYFCASSPQDGVYEQYFGPGTRLTVT.